Below are 29 T cell receptor beta chains sequenced from a single sample in a study of OX40 agonist ivuxolimab in advanced cancers. Sequencing used immunoSEQ multiplex PCR; TCRdb keeps in-frame clones, though not all of them. The repertoire holds about 80,000 clones, 84% seen once, with around 25% in the top ten. The specimen comprised CD4+ or CD8+ T cells sorted from blood, sampled in a trial of the OX40 agonist ivuxolimab. Every receptor here comes from an adult with an advanced solid tumor such as melanoma, head and neck, liver or kidney cancer.

The rearrangement joins TRBV7-2 to TRBJ2-2; D possibly uses TRBD1 or TRBD2 (6 bases each). Germline CDR1 SGHTA, CDR2 FQGNSA. The CDR3 sequence is 14 residues long. V dropped 11 bases and J dropped 6 bases, with 19 bases sitting between them. The CDR3 DNA reads as TGTGCCCACGGAAGGGGGGTTGGTGCCGGGGAGCTGTTTTTT. Translating it yields CAHGRGVGAGELFF.

V usage is TRBV30 and J usage is TRBJ2-5; 7 nucleotides match TRBD2. The length of the CDR3 is 14 residues. CDR1 GTSNPN and CDR2 SVGIG come from the germline V gene (reference sequence). V dropped 2 bases and J dropped 5; count of bases not matched to a gene: 8. The CDR3 sequence: CAWSPRDYRETQYF. The CDR3 nucleotides read TGTGCCTGGAGTCCCCGGGACTACCGGGAGACCCAGTACTTC.

The chain recombines TRBV5-1 with TRBJ2-1, with D possibly being TRBD2 (5 bases). Germline CDR1 and CDR2: SGHRS and YFSETQ. V lost 0 bases and J lost 5, with 9 bases in between. The CDR3 sequence is 14 residues long. The chain's CDR3 is CASSLVLGNNEQFF. CDR3 sequence (DNA): TGCGCCAGCAGCTTGGTACTAGGGAACAATGAGCAGTTCTTC.

The chain combines TRBV5-1 with TRBJ2-1; the match to TRBD2 covers 7 bases. This CDR3 contains 15 residues. Germline V gene lookup returns CDR1 SGHRS and CDR2 YFSETQ. After removal of 3 bases from V and 8 bases from J, the junction contained 11 bases not matched to a gene. The CDR3 DNA reads as TGCGCCAGCAGCTCCCTTGGATCACGGGGGGATGAGCAGTTCTTC. Amino acid sequence: CASSSLGSRGDEQFF.

This chain uses TRBV6-5 with TRBJ1-2, with TRBD1 matching over 8 bases. The CDR3 contains 14 residues. CDR1 is MNHEY, CDR2 SVGAGI, per germline. Trimming at V came to 3 bases and at J to 4 bases, leaving 4 bases not matched to a gene. The CDR3 is CASSYGQGFYGYTF. CDR3 sequence (DNA): TGTGCCAGCAGTTATGGACAGGGATTCTATGGCTACACCTTC.

The DNA of the CDR3 is TGTGCCAGCAGCTTAGGGGGACAAGAGACCCAGTACTTC. This codes for CASSLGGQETQYF. The chain has TRBV7-2 and TRBJ2-5; D gene uncertain. This CDR3 spans 13 amino acids. Germline V gene sequence: CDR1 SGHTA, CDR2 FQGNSA. V was shortened by 1 base and J by 2 bases, with 5 bases between the two germline ends.

V gene TRBV6-1 combines with J gene TRBJ1-2; D is undetermined. Germline CDR1 reads MNHNS; CDR2 reads SASEGT. Trimming cost V 4 bases and J 1 base, with 7 bases left between them. CDR3 length equals 13 residues. This chain's CDR3 is CASSVPVNYGYTF. The CDR3 region has the DNA TGTGCCAGCAGTGTTCCGGTTAACTATGGCTACACCTTC.

The V and J genes are TRBV10-3 and TRBJ2-3; 8 nucleotides line up with TRBD1. V was clipped by 2 bases and J by 5 bases; unmatched bases: 12. The CDR3 covers 17 residues. Germline CDR1 is ENHRY and CDR2 is SYGVKD. The CDR3 coding sequence is TGTGCCATCAGTGAGGGGGGAACCGGGACAGGACTAGATACGCAGTATTTT. This sequence encodes CAISEGGTGTGLDTQYF.

This clone was seen just once. The CDR3 DNA reads as TGTGCCAGCAGCCATAGGGACAGCTCCTACAATGAGCAGTTCTTC. Residues: CASSHRDSSYNEQFF. The V and J genes are TRBV7-8 and TRBJ2-1; 7 bases fit TRBD1. Germline trimming cut 5 bases from V and 0 bases from J; bases unmatched to any gene: 4. Germline V gene data show CDR1 as SGHVS and CDR2 as FQNEAQ. The CDR3 is 15 residues long.

V is TRBV2 and J is TRBJ2-7, with 12 bases that match TRBD2. J gave up 1 base and V 4 bases, and 8 bases lay outside the gene matches. Germline CDR1 is SNHLY and CDR2 is FYNNEI. This CDR3 spans 17 amino acids. CDR3 DNA: TGTGCCAGCAGTGGGACTAGCGGGGAGAGTGGATCCTACGAGCAGTACTTC. Its translation: CASSGTSGESGSYEQYF.

V and J are TRBV11-3 and TRBJ2-2, with 7 bases identical to TRBD2. The V segment lost 4 bases and the J segment 6 bases; nucleotides outside the gene matches: 2. The CDR3 runs to 13 residues. Germline V gene lookup returns CDR1 SGHNT and CDR2 YENEEA. CDR3 residues: CASSSREPGELFF. DNA of the CDR3: TGTGCCAGCAGCTCGCGGGAGCCCGGGGAGCTGTTTTTT.

The chain couples TRBV6-5 to TRBJ1-2, with D possibly being TRBD1 (6 bases). The V end lost 4 bases, the J end lost 7 bases, and 16 bases lay between the germline ends. The CDR3 totals 14 residues. Per the germline V gene, CDR1 is MNHEY and CDR2 is SVGAGI. The CDR3 loop is CASSFPQGVGGYTF. For the CDR3, the DNA is TGTGCCAGCAGTTTCCCACAGGGTGTAGGTGGCTACACCTTC.

Comment on this clone: Other nucleotide sequences from this sample produce the same CDR3. The chain employs TRBV5-1 and TRBJ2-3, with 7 bases matching TRBD1. The germline gives CDR1 SGHRS, CDR2 YFSETQ. Trimming removed 0 bases from V and 4 bases from J; junction bases left unmatched: 2. The CDR3 contains 14 residues. CDR3 nucleotides: TGCGCCAGCAGCTTGGGACAGGGTGCAGATACGCAGTATTTT. Translated, it gives CASSLGQGADTQYF. The variable domain in full, completed from reference TRBV5-1 and TRBJ2-3, reads KAGVTQTPRYLIKTRGQQVTLSCSPISGHRSVSWYQQTPGQGLQFLFEYFSETQRNKGNFPGRFSGRQFSNSRSEMNVSTLELGDSALYLCASSLGQGADTQYFGPGTRLTVL.

This clone was seen once. The genes are TRBV6-5 and TRBJ1-1, with D perhaps TRBD1 (5 bases). Germline-derived CDR1 and CDR2 are MNHEY and SVGAGI. Trimming removed 5 bases at V and 5 bases at J, with 15 bases between. The CDR3 has 14 residues. In nucleotides, the CDR3 is TGTGCCAGCAGTACCCCAGGGTGGGGTACTGAAGCTTTCTTT. Translation: CASSTPGWGTEAFF.

The chain joins TRBV28 to TRBJ1-2, with TRBD1 matching over 11 bases. Germline V gene lookup returns CDR1 MDHEN and CDR2 SYDVKM. V lost 6 bases and J lost 3; bases outside the gene matches: 15. CDR3 length: 18 amino acids. The CDR3 DNA is TGTGCCAGCAGCTACCCCCTGGACAGGGGGCTGGTAGACTATGGCTACACCTTC. Translated: CASSYPLDRGLVDYGYTF.

The chain recombines TRBV5-1 with TRBJ1-2, with 7 bases that match TRBD1. The CDR3 runs 14 residues. Germline loops: CDR1 SGHRS, CDR2 YFSETQ. After removal of 5 bases from V and 4 bases from J, the junction contained 8 bases not matched to a gene. In DNA, the CDR3 is TGCGCCAGCAGGGAAGGAGGGGGCCCCTATGGCTACACCTTC. Its protein is CASREGGGPYGYTF. The full variable domain, rest sourced from reference TRBV5-1 and TRBJ1-2, is KAGVTQTPRYLIKTRGQQVTLSCSPISGHRSVSWYQQTPGQGLQFLFEYFSETQRNKGNFPGRFSGRQFSNSRSEMNVSTLELGDSALYLCASREGGGPYGYTFGSGTRLTVV.

The V call is TRBV9, the J call TRBJ2-1, with TRBD2 matching 8 bases. The CDR3 runs to 16 residues. Germline CDR1 SGDLS, CDR2 YYNGEE. With V trimmed by 4 bases and J by 5 bases, 11 bases remained unmatched. The CDR3 coding sequence is TGTGCCAGCAGCCCCCGCGGGGGGCCCCCTAACAATGAGCAGTTCTTC. This gives the protein CASSPRGGPPNNEQFF.

CDR3 residues: CASKGTSGVSSYNEQFF. The CDR3 nucleotides read TGCGCCAGCAAAGGGACTAGCGGGGTGAGCTCCTACAATGAGCAGTTCTTC. V is TRBV10-2 and J is TRBJ2-1; 13 bases fit TRBD2. The junction had 6 bases not matched to a gene; V was cut back by 7 bases and J by 0 bases. Germline V gene data show CDR1 as WSHSY and CDR2 as SAAADI. The CDR3 consists of 17 residues.

The CDR3 reads CATSRDQVGDTEAFF. The CDR3 DNA reads as TGTGCCACCAGCAGAGATCAAGTGGGGGACACTGAAGCTTTCTTT. The genes are TRBV15 and TRBJ1-1; D may be TRBD1 (5 bases). Trimming shortened V by 0 bases and J by 3 bases, and 11 bases separated the two germline ends. Germline V gene sequence: CDR1 LNHNV, CDR2 YYDKDF (reference sequence). This CDR3 contains 15 residues.

This clone was counted a single time. The chain employs TRBV28 and TRBJ2-2; D tentatively reads TRBD1 or TRBD2 (5 bases each). This CDR3 is 15 amino acids long. Germline V gene lookup returns CDR1 MDHEN and CDR2 SYDVKM. Trimming shortened V by 6 bases and J by 2 bases, and 13 bases separated the two germline ends. The CDR3 here is CASRGTVTNTGELFF. The CDR3 DNA reads as TGTGCCAGCAGGGGGACCGTCACTAACACCGGGGAGCTGTTTTTT.

V and J are TRBV11-2 and TRBJ2-3; perhaps D is TRBD1 or TRBD2 (6 bases each). The CDR3 totals 17 residues. Between the trimmed V and J ends, which lost 2 bases and 2 bases, there was a span of 17 bases. The germline V gene encodes CDR1 SGHAT and CDR2 FQNNGV. DNA for the CDR3: TGTGCCAGCAGCTTATTACGGGGGAGGACAGACACAGATACGCAGTATTTT. It specifies CASSLLRGRTDTDTQYF.

The chain employs TRBV18 and TRBJ2-1; D remains ambiguous. With 3 bases removed from V and 6 bases from J, the gap between germline ends came to 9 bases. The CDR3 is made up of 13 amino acids. Germline CDR1 KGHSH, CDR2 LQKENI. The CDR3 loop is CASSPSSSNEQFF. In nucleotides, the CDR3 is TGTGCCAGCTCACCGTCAAGTAGCAATGAGCAGTTCTTC.

The chain has TRBV2 and TRBJ1-5; D is possibly TRBD1 (5 bases). This CDR3 spans 15 amino acids. Trimming took off 6 bases at V and 6 bases at J, with 18 bases between the two ends. The germline V gene encodes CDR1 SNHLY and CDR2 FYNNEI. The CDR3 spells CASSLTRGEGQPQHF. In nucleotides, the CDR3 is TGTGCCAGCAGCCTGACCCGGGGCGAGGGTCAGCCCCAGCATTTT.

The V call is TRBV18, the J call TRBJ2-4, with 9 bases matching TRBD1. This CDR3 region has 19 residues. Germline V gene data show CDR1 as KGHSH and CDR2 as LQKENI. The trim removed 2 bases at V and 0 bases at J, leaving 11 bases unmatched. CDR3 sequence (DNA): TGTGCCAGCTCACCAAAGATACAGGGGGCGACTTTAGCCAAAAACATTCAGTACTTC. It is translated as CASSPKIQGATLAKNIQYF.

This chain uses TRBV2 with TRBJ2-7; TRBD2 agrees at 8 bases. The junction had 12 bases not matched to a gene; V was cut back by 6 bases and J by 5 bases. The germline V gene encodes CDR1 SNHLY and CDR2 FYNNEI. The CDR3 has 15 amino acids. CDR3 sequence (DNA): TGTGCCAGCAGAGTAAGCGGGAGAAGAGGGAACGAGCAGTACTTC. Protein product: CASRVSGRRGNEQYF.

This chain connects TRBV19 to TRBJ2-3; TRBD1 agrees at 8 bases. There are 15 residues in the CDR3. CDR1 and CDR2 (germline): LNHDA, SQIVND (reference sequence). Trimming removed 5 bases from V and 3 bases from J; junction bases left unmatched: 7. CDR3 sequence: CASSPRDRGTDTQYF. CDR3 bases: TGTGCCAGTAGTCCCCGCGACAGGGGAACAGATACGCAGTATTTT.

This chain uses TRBV10-2 with TRBJ2-7; D uncertain. This CDR3 has 11 residues. Trimming stripped 3 bases from V and 7 bases from J, with 7 bases between. CDR1 WSHSY and CDR2 SAAADI come from the germline V gene. Here the CDR3 reads CASSELGEQYF. Written as DNA, the CDR3 is TGCGCCAGCAGTGAATTGGGAGAGCAGTACTTC.

The V call is TRBV6-5, the J call TRBJ2-5, with D possibly TRBD2 on 5 matching bases. Germline lookup yields CDR1 MNHEY and CDR2 SVGAGI. The V end was cut by 2 bases, the J end by 5 bases, with 18 bases between. CDR3 length: 16 amino acids. The CDR3 reads CASSYGGSKMVETQYF. Written as DNA, the CDR3 is TGTGCCAGCAGTTACGGTGGGAGTAAGATGGTGGAGACCCAGTACTTC.

For the CDR3, the DNA is TGCGCCAGCAGCTTGGTGGCAGGAAGCACCGGGGAGCTGTTTTTT. This translates into CASSLVAGSTGELFF. The chain recombines TRBV5-1 with TRBJ2-2; D is ambiguous. The ends were cut back, 0 bases at V and 4 bases at J, with 10 bases in the middle. The length of the CDR3 is 15 residues. Germline V gene data show CDR1 as SGHRS and CDR2 as YFSETQ. Filled out from reference TRBV5-1 and TRBJ2-2, the complete variable domain reads KAGVTQTPRYLIKTRGQQVTLSCSPISGHRSVSWYQQTPGQGLQFLFEYFSETQRNKGNFPGRFSGRQFSNSRSEMNVSTLELGDSALYLCASSLVAGSTGELFFGEGSRLTVL.